This is a list of T cell receptor beta chains from one sample in a study of a mutant IDH1 vaccine in newly diagnosed glioma. Some clones are missing from TCRdb's copy, which holds only in-frame ones; the method was immunoSEQ multiplex PCR. The profile shows some 51,000 clones, about 83% of them singletons. Sequencing used PBMCs, obtained from a glioma patient treated with radiotherapy, temozolomide or both. The origin of the receptors is a middle-aged woman with glioma. The CDR3 runs from the conserved cysteine through the conserved F or W. Fields, in order: J gene, D gene, clone size, V gene, CDR3 protein, CDR3 DNA. The D gene is left open where the match is weak. Part of the rows lack a size; the others show once, few, many or a class for expanded clones.

J gene: TRBJ1-2; D gene: TRBD1; clone size: -; V gene: TRBV30; CDR3 protein: CAWSVRTQTGSIYGYTF; CDR3 DNA: TGTGCCTGGAGTGTACGAACCCAGACAGGGTCAATCTATGGCTACACCTTC
J gene: TRBJ1-1; D gene: -; clone size: -; V gene: TRBV19; CDR3 protein: CATSGSFMNTEAFF; CDR3 DNA: TGTGCCACCTCGGGCAGCTTCATGAACACTGAAGCTTTCTTT
J gene: TRBJ2-7; D gene: TRBD1; clone size: -; V gene: TRBV30; CDR3 protein: CAWAGQGYEQYF; CDR3 DNA: TGTGCCTGGGCTGGACAGGGCTACGAGCAGTACTTC
J gene: TRBJ2-5; D gene: -; clone size: -; V gene: TRBV30; CDR3 protein: CAWSTGGETQETQYF; CDR3 DNA: TGTGCCTGGAGTACGGGCGGGGAGACCCAAGAGACCCAGTACTTC
J gene: TRBJ2-5; D gene: -; clone size: -; V gene: TRBV20-1; CDR3 protein: CSARVSETQYF; CDR3 DNA: TGCAGTGCTAGAGTTAGCGAGACCCAGTACTTC
J gene: TRBJ1-5; D gene: -; clone size: few; V gene: TRBV2; CDR3 protein: CASSEGRGNQPQHF; CDR3 DNA: TGTGCCAGCAGCGAAGGACGGGGGAATCAGCCCCAGCATTTT
J gene: TRBJ1-6; D gene: -; clone size: -; V gene: TRBV6-5; CDR3 protein: CASSEWDSPLHF; CDR3 DNA: TGTGCCAGCAGTGAATGGGATTCACCCCTCCACTTT
J gene: TRBJ1-5; D gene: -; clone size: -; V gene: TRBV2; CDR3 protein: CASPMAGPGNQPQHF; CDR3 DNA: TGTGCCAGCCCCATGGCGGGCCCTGGCAATCAGCCCCAGCATTTT
J gene: TRBJ2-7; D gene: TRBD1; clone size: once; V gene: TRBV19; CDR3 protein: CASRQGTGGRFEQYF; CDR3 DNA: TGTGCCAGTAGACAGGGGACAGGGGGCAGGTTCGAGCAGTACTTC
J gene: TRBJ2-3; D gene: -; clone size: -; V gene: TRBV7-7; CDR3 protein: CASSLGGPGDTQYF; CDR3 DNA: TGTGCTAGCAGCTTGGGGGGGCCCGGCGATACGCAGTATTTT
J gene: TRBJ1-4; D gene: TRBD1; clone size: -; V gene: TRBV5-6; CDR3 protein: CASSFPTGSGEKLFF; CDR3 DNA: TGTGCCAGCAGCTTCCCGACAGGGAGTGGGGAAAAACTGTTTTTT
J gene: TRBJ1-4; D gene: -; clone size: -; V gene: TRBV7-2; CDR3 protein: CASSSDREKLFF; CDR3 DNA: TGTGCCAGCAGCTCTGACCGGGAAAAACTGTTTTTT
J gene: TRBJ2-5; D gene: TRBD2; clone size: -; V gene: TRBV10-3; CDR3 protein: CAICPSGQETQYF; CDR3 DNA: TGTGCCATCTGTCCTAGCGGGCAAGAGACCCAGTACTTC
J gene: TRBJ1-5; D gene: -; clone size: -; V gene: TRBV19; CDR3 protein: CASSMKPGVSNQPQHF; CDR3 DNA: TGTGCCAGTAGTATGAAACCCGGGGTGAGCAATCAGCCCCAGCATTTT
J gene: TRBJ2-1; D gene: TRBD2; clone size: few; V gene: TRBV5-1; CDR3 protein: CASSLDTAGGEQFF; CDR3 DNA: TGCGCCAGCAGCTTGGATACAGCGGGAGGTGAGCAGTTCTTC
J gene: TRBJ1-2; D gene: TRBD1; clone size: -; V gene: TRBV27; CDR3 protein: CASSNRAGGGYYGYTF; CDR3 DNA: TGTGCCAGCAGCAACCGGGCAGGGGGCGGGTACTATGGCTACACCTTC
J gene: TRBJ2-6; D gene: -; clone size: -; V gene: TRBV19; CDR3 protein: CASSDGTRVSGANVLTF; CDR3 DNA: TGTGCCAGTAGTGATGGGACACGGGTCTCTGGGGCCAACGTCCTGACTTTC
J gene: TRBJ2-7; D gene: TRBD2; clone size: few; V gene: TRBV5-1; CDR3 protein: CASSAGRGYEQYF; CDR3 DNA: TGCGCCAGCAGCGCCGGGAGGGGCTACGAGCAGTACTTC
J gene: TRBJ1-2; D gene: TRBD1; clone size: -; V gene: TRBV6-6; CDR3 protein: CASSLTGDRGYTF; CDR3 DNA: TGTGCCAGCAGCTTGACAGGGGACCGTGGCTACACCTTC
J gene: TRBJ1-2; D gene: -; clone size: -; V gene: TRBV27; CDR3 protein: CASRGLGQPVDGYTF; CDR3 DNA: TGTGCCAGCAGGGGGCTCGGCCAGCCGGTAGACGGCTACACCTTC
J gene: TRBJ1-1; D gene: TRBD1; clone size: -; V gene: TRBV5-6; CDR3 protein: CASSWDRGALNTEAFF; CDR3 DNA: TGTGCCAGCAGCTGGGACAGGGGAGCTTTGAACACTGAAGCTTTCTTT
J gene: TRBJ1-5; D gene: -; clone size: few; V gene: TRBV6-1; CDR3 protein: CASEDGGNQPQHF; CDR3 DNA: TGTGCCAGCGAAGACGGCGGCAATCAGCCCCAGCATTTT
J gene: TRBJ2-6; D gene: -; clone size: -; V gene: TRBV5-4; CDR3 protein: CASSFRRDSGSGANVLTF; CDR3 DNA: TGTGCCAGCAGCTTTCGCCGGGACAGCGGGTCAGGGGCCAACGTCCTGACTTTC
J gene: TRBJ2-3; D gene: -; clone size: -; V gene: TRBV5-1; CDR3 protein: CASSFRGTDTQYF; CDR3 DNA: TGCGCCAGCAGCTTCAGGGGCACAGATACGCAGTATTTT
J gene: TRBJ2-5; D gene: TRBD2; clone size: -; V gene: TRBV10-2; CDR3 protein: CASSGSGGAGETQYF; CDR3 DNA: TGCGCCAGCAGTGGTAGCGGGGGGGCCGGAGAGACCCAGTACTTC
J gene: TRBJ2-2; D gene: -; clone size: -; V gene: TRBV12-5; CDR3 protein: CASGLGRNTGELFF; CDR3 DNA: TGTGCTAGTGGTTTGGGACGGAACACCGGGGAGCTGTTTTTT
J gene: TRBJ1-2; D gene: TRBD1; clone size: -; V gene: TRBV10-3; CDR3 protein: CAVTGGQPNYGYTF; CDR3 DNA: TGTGCCGTCACCGGGGGACAGCCTAACTATGGCTACACCTTC
J gene: TRBJ1-1; D gene: TRBD1; clone size: once; V gene: TRBV9; CDR3 protein: CASSAQGFMNTEAFF; CDR3 DNA: TGTGCCAGCAGCGCACAGGGGTTCATGAACACTGAAGCTTTCTTT
J gene: TRBJ2-5; D gene: TRBD2; clone size: -; V gene: TRBV19; CDR3 protein: CASSITGTSMPPRETQYF; CDR3 DNA: TGTGCCAGTAGTATAACCGGGACTAGTATGCCACCAAGAGAGACCCAGTACTTC
J gene: TRBJ1-1; D gene: TRBD1; clone size: -; V gene: TRBV6-1; CDR3 protein: CASSGDSRGTEAFF; CDR3 DNA: TGTGCCAGCAGTGGGGACAGTAGGGGGACTGAAGCTTTCTTT
J gene: TRBJ2-5; D gene: -; clone size: -; V gene: TRBV5-5; CDR3 protein: CASSLGGFGETQYF; CDR3 DNA: TGTGCCAGCAGCTTGGGAGGGTTCGGAGAGACCCAGTACTTC
J gene: TRBJ2-3; D gene: TRBD1; clone size: -; V gene: TRBV5-1; CDR3 protein: CASSLAGTGGSDTQYF; CDR3 DNA: TGCGCCAGCAGCTTGGCCGGGACAGGGGGCTCAGATACGCAGTATTTT
J gene: TRBJ1-4; D gene: -; clone size: -; V gene: TRBV5-1; CDR3 protein: CASSLGRATNEKLFF; CDR3 DNA: TGCGCCAGCAGCTTGGGAAGAGCAACTAATGAAAAACTGTTTTTT